The present T cell receptor beta chain was sequenced within a study of blood T cells in healthy people across ages (dated by TCRdb to about 2015). At the level of the whole study: In model experiments, template switching captured about one uniquely barcoded TCR beta cDNA molecule for every two T cells. Using deep sequencing normalized with unique cDNA molecular identifiers, the study measured how TCR beta repertoire diversity changes with age. Donors were grouped into four age groups: young (average 16 years), middle-aged (under 40), aged (around 66) and long-lived (approximately 75). For two donors (one aged 18 to 29 and one aged 80 or older), the study analyzed two additional independent replicas of 1 million unique cDNA reads from the same blood draw. Overall results and qualifications from the work: There was a strong correlation between observed TCR beta diversity and the percentage of naive T cells measured by flow cytometry. As age increased, observed TCR beta diversity per million T cells dropped in a roughly linear way, and a significant reduction was already evident by age 40. Compared with the aged group, the long-lived group had more naive CD4+ T cells, fewer expanded clones and increased TCR diversity, suggesting age selection. Estimates of total diversity from one million sequenced T cells were regarded as lower bounds and underestimates. Bulk unsorted PBMC profiling prevented conclusive comparison of naive and antigen-experienced compartments. Donor CMV infection status was unknown, potentially confounding age-related changes in expanded clonotypes.

Donors were 30 to 45 systemically healthy Caucasian individuals from Russia aged roughly 6 to 100 years. Each donor gave ten milliliters of peripheral blood, collected into EDTA-treated Vacutainer tubes. Ficoll-Paque density-gradient centrifugation was used to isolate PBMCs, with at least 6.5 million per sample. Trizol reagent was used to extract total RNA from PBMCs, with at least 6 micrograms per sample. For every donor, flow cytometry on a PBMC aliquot measured the percentage of naive CD45RAhigh/CD27high T cells. The method behind the library was 5' RACE. Sequencing instrument: Illumina HiSeq 2500. A second about 7 to 12 cycle PCR used a sample-barcoded 5' primer and a J-beta primer mix. Each TCR beta cDNA molecule received a unique molecular identifier from a template-switch 5' adaptor carrying 12 random nucleotides. Each sample yielded at least 3 million CDR3-containing paired-end reads. First-strand cDNA synthesis was performed from all RNA using the Mint cDNA synthesis kit, with priming by a TRBC-specific oligonucleotide. All cDNA was treated with uracil-DNA glycosylase and then went through a first 18-cycle PCR with the universal primers M1SS and BC2_uni_R. The authors processed their data as follows. For normalization, 1 million high-quality reads, each with a distinct molecular identifier, were randomly selected from each sample. Reads sharing molecular identifiers were discarded rather than binned into consensus sequences. CDR3 identification, clonotype clustering and error correction used MiTCR with a Q25 quality threshold and the strictest error-elimination algorithm. A nonparametric unseen species model with Euler transformation was used to estimate a lower bound on total TCR beta diversity. In TCRdb, the public reads were trimmed at Q25 with fastp and aligned with MiXCR, with productive beta chains retained. Each entry merges the rows of one CDR3 protein and shows their most common DNA and genes. TCRdb's processing, not the authors', yielded these V and J calls. The sample table lists around 500,000 distinct CDR3 sequences, roughly a quarter of them with a count of one. The top ten hold approximately 3.7% of the sample.

Comment on this clonotype: Its antigen is still unknown. The CDR3 ends on some other residue instead of the conserved phenylalanine or tryptophan, so this is likely a read error.

A further study also used this sample, focusing on T cells of mothers and their children. Taken from the second paper: Donors were nine systemically healthy Caucasian individuals: three mothers and their six children. cDNA synthesis used all of the extracted RNA, with roughly 1.5 ug of RNA in each 15 ul reaction. In the second PCR, the M1S primer introduced both the sample barcodes and 2-4 random nucleotides. More than 9.5 million TCR beta CDR3 reads were obtained from each mother, and roughly 3 million reads were obtained from each child. Thymic selection shapes the output of TCR recombination in a similar way in related and unrelated pairs, and inherited differences have a minor effect. Related mother-child pairs always showed normalized repertoire overlap that was slightly higher than in unrelated mother-child pairs, though the difference was never significant. No persistent microchimeric T cell clones were found, with a detection sensitivity of around 100 clones per million clonotypes. The study used deep NGS to compare TCR beta repertoires of mothers and children, seeking features distinguishing related mother-child pairs from unrelated individuals. Mothers averaged around 43 +/- 4 years of age and children averaged approximately 12 +/- 4 years. After adapter ligation was performed with NEBNext reagents, the libraries were sequenced on an Illumina HiSeq 2000 with 100+100 nt paired-end reads. Mother and child libraries were prepared a month apart and sequenced in separate runs to prevent cross-contamination. For each donor, somewhere between roughly 500,000 and 2,100,000 distinct TCR beta clonotypes were identified. Naive TCR beta clonotypes were estimated from low-frequency clonotypes matched to each donor's FACS-determined naive share, without sorting.

The TCR originated in a boy between 2 and 10 years old in good health. Sequences were obtained from blood.

The sequence in DNA is TGTGCCAGCAGCGTTGAAGGGGGGGCTGGAAACACCATATATTTA. Its translation reads: CASSVEGGAGNTIYL. The rearrangement combines TRBV9 with TRBJ1-3, with TRBD1 tentatively as D gene (6 bases match). The CDR3 is 15 residues long, ends included. The sequence is cut down to CDR3 DNA, 45 bases in frame from base 1. CDR1 SGDLS and CDR2 YYNGEE are derived from the germline V gene. At the junction V is shortened by 2 bases and J by 2 bases, with 11 bases in between.